The sequence of this T cell receptor beta chain was determined in a study of blood T cell repertoires in COVID-19. As for the study in general: Sites in the United States, Italy and Spain provided acute and convalescent COVID-19 samples. T cells, B-cell-depleted T cells, or PBMCs provided the cDNA or gDNA that served as material.

Original processing notes: Reference gene primer amplification gave nucleated cell count estimates. Produced via immunoSEQ multiplex PCR; TCRdb's table is partial and in-frame only. D and trimming were read from the DNA, whereas the V and J calls and clone size are those reported in that table. The sample consists of some 350,000 clones, about 90% of them appearing once. The TCR sequence derives from a woman aged 18-29 years who had recovered from COVID-19. Sequences were obtained from peripheral blood.

CDR3 bases: TGCAGTGCTATTGAGATTACGGGGGGCCCGTGGGGCTACACCTTC. Translation: CSAIEITGGPWGYTF. The chain employs TRBV20-1 and TRBJ1-2, with a weak D call TRBD1 (6 bases). This CDR3 has 15 amino acids. Looked up from germline, CDR1 is DFQATT and CDR2 is SNEGSKA (reference sequence). Trimming pared 4 bases from V and 8 bases from J, leaving 23 bases between.